This TCR beta chain was found in a study of blood T cell repertoires in COVID-19. For the study at large: Samples came from the United States, Italy and Spain, spanning acute and convalescent COVID-19.

Original processing notes: Nucleated cell number was recorded as an estimate derived from reference gene primer amplification. Data came from immunoSEQ multiplex PCR; TCRdb stores just in-frame clones and leaves some out. V, J and clone size were drawn from that table, and D and trimming were deduced from the DNA. The sample shows about 200,000 clones, less than 85% of them seen only once. CDR1 SGHNT and CDR2 YYREEE come from the germline V gene (reference sequence). Losses at the gene ends were 5 bases for V and 6 bases for J; bases not matched to a gene: 9. The CDR3 has 14 residues. The participants were between roughly 18 and 89 years old and came from some 23 US areas. Donors were grouped by their self-reported clinical history. In this sample, this clone turned up a few times.

The sequence was collected from a woman aged 55-69 years with acute COVID-19. The sequencing input was PBMCs or T cells enriched from blood (not recorded which). This sequence joins TRBV5-4 and TRBJ1-2, with 8 bases aligning to TRBD1. CDR3 nucleotide sequence: TGTGCCAGCAGGCCTCAGGGGGCGGGAAATGGCTACACCTTC. Amino acid sequence: CASRPQGAGNGYTF.